One sample yielded the 31 T cell receptor beta chains listed below, sequenced in a study of resident and recirculating memory T cells in vitiligo. Sequencing used immunoSEQ multiplex PCR; TCRdb keeps in-frame clones, though not all of them. The sample consists of tens of thousands of clones, 92% of them appearing once. Sequencing was carried out using blood. Every receptor here comes from a male donor with vitiligo.

The chain uses TRBV11-3 and TRBJ2-7; possible D gene TRBD2, 6 bases. Germline V gives CDR1 SGHNT, CDR2 YENEEA. Deletions cut 5 bases from V and 3 bases from J, with 11 bases between. CDR3 size: 13 residues. The CDR3 coding sequence is TGTGCCAGCAGCCCTGGGGGGTTCTACGAGCAGTACTTC. Its protein is CASSPGGFYEQYF. The entire variable domain, with the rest obtained from reference TRBV11-3 and TRBJ2-7, is as follows: EAGVVQSPRYKIIEKKQPVAFWCNPISGHNTLYWYLQNLGQGPELLIRYENEEAVDDSQLPKDRFSAERLKGVDSTLKIQPAELGDSAVYLCASSPGGFYEQYFGPGTRLTVT.

This clone appeared once. The chain carries TRBV28 and TRBJ2-1; tentative D call: TRBD2 (6 bases). The CDR3 is 16 residues long. V was clipped by 2 bases and J by 6 bases, with 17 bases between them. Germline V gene sequence: CDR1 MDHEN, CDR2 SYDVKM. CDR3 residues: CASSLRAGGVRNEQFF. In nucleotides, the CDR3 is TGTGCCAGCAGTTTAAGGGCAGGAGGGGTTCGCAATGAGCAGTTCTTC.

This chain uses TRBV2 with TRBJ1-1; no firm D call. Trimming removed 4 bases from V and 5 bases from J, with 11 bases in between. This CDR3 spans 13 amino acids. Germline CDR1 SNHLY, CDR2 FYNNEI. CDR3 protein: CASSGGGGTEAFF. CDR3 sequence (DNA): TGTGCCAGCAGTGGAGGCGGAGGGACTGAAGCTTTCTTT.

This sequence joins TRBV28 and TRBJ1-1; 7 bases are a match to TRBD1. The length of the CDR3 is 12 residues. Germline trimming cut 5 bases from V and 7 bases from J; bases unmatched to any gene: 4. Germline CDR1 is MDHEN and CDR2 is SYDVKM. The DNA for the CDR3 is TGTGCCAGCAGTCCCAGGGGGTTTGAAGCTTTCTTT. Translation gives CASSPRGFEAFF.

CDR3 residues: CASSLSGAGELFF. CDR3 sequence (DNA): TGCGCCAGCAGCTTAAGCGGGGCCGGGGAGCTGTTTTTT. This sequence joins TRBV10-1 and TRBJ2-2; 7 nucleotides line up with TRBD2. CDR3 length: 13 amino acids. In germline, CDR1 is WNHNN, CDR2 SYGVQD (reference sequence). The trim removed 6 bases at V and 6 bases at J, leaving 4 bases unmatched.

DNA of the CDR3: TGTGCCTGGAGTCCTACAGAGAGCTACGAGCAGTACTTC. It encodes CAWSPTESYEQYF. The gene calls are TRBV30 and TRBJ2-7; D ambiguous. In germline, CDR1 is GTSNPN, CDR2 SVGIG (reference sequence). The CDR3 contains 13 residues. Trimming stripped 2 bases from V and 3 bases from J, with 11 bases between.

The rearrangement joins TRBV7-3 to TRBJ1-1; TRBD1 is a possible D gene (5 bases). The CDR3 loop spans 16 amino acids. The V gene lost 5 bases and the J gene lost 3 bases, with 19 bases spanning the gap. Germline assignment: CDR1 SGHTA and CDR2 FQGTGA. Here the CDR3 DNA reads TGTGCCAGCAGCCCATCTCTTATAGGGGCCCACACTGAAGCTTTCTTT. Protein: CASSPSLIGAHTEAFF. Looking up the rest from reference TRBV7-3 and TRBJ1-1 gives the full variable domain: GAGVSQTPSNKVTEKGKYVELRCDPISGHTALYWYRQSLGQGPEFLIYFQGTGAADDSGLPNDRFFAVRPEGSVSTLKIQRTERGDSAVYLCASSPSLIGAHTEAFFGQGTRLTVV.

The chain uses TRBV7-6 and TRBJ1-3; D not resolved. Germline V gene lookup returns CDR1 SGHVS and CDR2 FNYEAQ. This CDR3 has 16 amino acids. V lost 5 bases and J 0 bases, leaving 14 bases between the germline ends. CDR3 region: CASSPLGQSSGNTIYF. CDR3 bases: TGTGCCAGCAGCCCGCTGGGCCAGAGCTCTGGAAACACCATATATTTT. The entire variable domain, with the rest obtained from reference TRBV7-6 and TRBJ1-3, is as follows: GAGVSQSPRYKVTKRGQDVALRCDPISGHVSLYWYRQALGQGPEFLTYFNYEAQQDKSGLPNDRFSAERPEGSISTLTIQRTEQRDSAMYRCASSPLGQSSGNTIYFGEGSWLTVV.

This chain joins TRBV18 and TRBJ2-7; 10 bases fit TRBD1. The CDR3 is 14 residues long. CDR1 and CDR2 (germline): KGHSH, LQKENI. The junction had 5 bases not matched to a gene; V was cut back by 3 bases and J by 6 bases. The CDR3 DNA follows: TGTGCCAGCTCACCTTTGGACAGGGGGGGCGAGCAGTACTTC. Amino acid sequence: CASSPLDRGGEQYF.

The chain has TRBV29-1 and TRBJ2-7; 7 nucleotides line up with TRBD1. The CDR3 covers 13 residues. Germline V CDR1 and CDR2: SQVTM, ANQGSEA. V shed 6 bases, J shed 2 bases, and the junction held 7 bases outside the gene matches. The CDR3 sequence is CSVGRQGTYEQYF. The CDR3 DNA reads as TGCAGCGTGGGAAGACAGGGCACCTACGAGCAGTACTTC.

The genes are TRBV4-1 and TRBJ2-1; 11 bases align to TRBD2. The CDR3 is made up of 17 amino acids. Germline-derived CDR1 and CDR2 are MGHRA and YSYEKL. V lost 0 bases and J lost 5; bases outside the gene matches: 6. The CDR3 reads CASSQDPGTSGHNEQFF. The CDR3 DNA is TGCGCCAGCAGCCAAGACCCCGGGACTAGCGGTCACAATGAGCAGTTCTTC.

This chain joins TRBV18 and TRBJ2-7, with 8 bases fitting TRBD1. The germline V gene encodes CDR1 KGHSH and CDR2 LQKENI. This CDR3 has 19 amino acids. Trimming cost V 4 bases and J 3 bases; bases outside gene matches: 20. This chain's CDR3 is CASSRVGRRGLATGYEQYF. CDR3 DNA: TGTGCCAGCTCACGGGTTGGGCGCAGGGGGCTTGCTACTGGCTACGAGCAGTACTTC.

This clone appeared once. The V call is TRBV4-2, the J call TRBJ1-1; D gene unclear. This CDR3 comprises 15 residues. Deletions cut 4 bases from V and 5 bases from J, with 17 bases between. The germline V gene encodes CDR1 LGHNA and CDR2 YNFKEQ. The CDR3 nucleotides read TGTGCCAGCAGCCTCGAACGGGGAGGGCAAACTGAAGCTTTCTTT. Translating it yields CASSLERGGQTEAFF.

This clone appeared a few times. The gene calls are TRBV11-2 and TRBJ1-1, with D maybe TRBD1 (6 bases). V shed 1 base and J shed 12 bases, with 15 bases lying between them. Germline CDR1 SGHAT, CDR2 FQNNGV. This CDR3 comprises 13 residues. The CDR3 region is CASSLGAGRDTFF. DNA of the CDR3: TGTGCCAGCAGCTTAGGGGCGGGCAGGGACACTTTCTTT.

The chain joins TRBV5-1 to TRBJ2-7; 11 positions match TRBD2. CDR3 size: 16 residues. Germline V CDR1 and CDR2: SGHRS, YFSETQ. The J segment lost 0 bases and the V segment lost 9 bases, leaving 11 bases of the junction unmatched. CDR3 amino acids: CATRSGTSGHSYEQYF. CDR3 sequence (DNA): TGCGCCACCCGGAGCGGGACTAGCGGTCACTCCTACGAGCAGTACTTC.

The chain uses TRBV29-1 and TRBJ1-3, with TRBD1 matching 10 bases. This CDR3 spans 15 amino acids. J lost 2 bases, V lost 3 bases, and 4 bases had no gene match. In germline, CDR1 is SQVTM, CDR2 ANQGSEA. The CDR3 region has the DNA TGCAGCGTTGATCGACAGGGGGCCGCTGGAAACACCATATATTTT. This sequence encodes CSVDRQGAAGNTIYF. The whole variable domain, remainder taken from reference TRBV29-1 and TRBJ1-3, is SAVISQKPSRDICQRGTSLTIQCQVDSQVTMMFWYRQQPGQSLTLIATANQGSEATYESGFVIDKFPISRPNLTFSTLTVSNMSPEDSSIYLCSVDRQGAAGNTIYFGEGSWLTVV.

This chain uses TRBV9 with TRBJ2-7, with 9 bases fitting TRBD1. This CDR3 spans 14 amino acids. The junction had 4 bases not matched to a gene; V was cut back by 3 bases and J by 3 bases. CDR1 and CDR2 (germline): SGDLS, YYNGEE. The CDR3 region has the DNA TGTGCCAGCAGCGCTACAGGGGGCCACTACGAGCAGTACTTC. It is translated as CASSATGGHYEQYF.

The chain combines TRBV25-1 with TRBJ2-7; no definite D call. This CDR3 comprises 10 residues. Trimming shortened V by 9 bases and J by 4 bases, and 7 bases separated the two germline ends. CDR1 MGHDK and CDR2 SYGVNS come from the germline V gene. The CDR3 DNA reads as TGTGCCAGGTTGCGGTACGAGCAGTACTTC. Protein sequence: CARLRYEQYF.

The rearrangement uses TRBV9 and TRBJ2-3, with 12 bases that match TRBD2. The J segment lost 6 bases and the V segment lost 0 bases, leaving 8 bases of the junction unmatched. Germline loops: CDR1 SGDLS, CDR2 YYNGEE. CDR3 length: 17 residues. CDR3 loop: CASSVEASGRAGDTQYF. In DNA, the CDR3 is TGTGCCAGCAGCGTAGAGGCTAGCGGGAGGGCCGGGGATACGCAGTATTTT.

The chain recombines TRBV11-2 with TRBJ1-2, with D perhaps TRBD1 (5 bases). Per the germline V gene, CDR1 is SGHAT and CDR2 is FQNNGV. The CDR3 contains 13 residues. Trimming left V 1 base short and J 10 bases short, with 13 bases between. Here the CDR3 DNA reads TGTGCCAGCAGCTTAGTAGGGGCGATCACCTACACCTTC. Translation: CASSLVGAITYTF.

For the CDR3, the DNA is TGTGCCAGCAGTGAGACTAGCGGGAGTTACGAGCAGTACTTC. Amino acids: CASSETSGSYEQYF. The chain combines TRBV2 with TRBJ2-7; 12 bases are a match to TRBD2. The length of the CDR3 is 14 residues. From germline, CDR1 is SNHLY and CDR2 FYNNEI. Losses at the gene ends were 3 bases for V and 4 bases for J; bases not matched to a gene: 1.

This sequence joins TRBV28 and TRBJ2-7; D is unresolved. This CDR3 contains 13 residues. Germline V CDR1 and CDR2: MDHEN, SYDVKM. Trimming left V 5 bases short and J 6 bases short, with 14 bases between. The CDR3 bases are TGTGCCAGCAGTAAGCTACTCGCCGGCGAGCAGTACTTC. Translation: CASSKLLAGEQYF.

The V and J genes are TRBV5-1 and TRBJ2-7; 12 bases match TRBD2. V shed 1 base and J 6 bases; nucleotides not matched to a gene: 8. The CDR3 has 16 amino acids. In germline, CDR1 is SGHRS, CDR2 YFSETQ. For the CDR3, the DNA is TGCGCCAGCAGCTTGAGGCTAGCGGGAGGGCCTGGCGAGCAGTACTTC. Translating it yields CASSLRLAGGPGEQYF.

CDR3 nucleotide sequence: TGTGCCTGGAGCAGGGGCCGGGACGGTCGAGGGACCCAGTACTTC. Translation gives CAWSRGRDGRGTQYF. The chain is built from TRBV30 and TRBJ2-5, with TRBD1 as a possible D gene (6 bases). V lost 3 bases and J lost 7, with 21 bases in between. The V gene's germline CDR1 is GTSNPN and CDR2 SVGIG (reference sequence). There are 15 residues in the CDR3.

The chain carries TRBV19 and TRBJ2-7; 8 nucleotides agree with TRBD2. This CDR3 is built from 15 residues. Looked up from germline, CDR1 is LNHDA and CDR2 is SQIVND (reference sequence). V lost 3 bases to trimming and J lost 1 base; unmatched junction nucleotides: 5. The CDR3 bases are TGTGCCAGTAGTATGGGGCGGGAGGCATCCTACGAGCAGTACTTC. Its protein product is CASSMGREASYEQYF.

J is TRBJ1-1 and V is TRBV2; a possible D gene is TRBD1 (6 bases). V shed 2 bases and J shed 1 base, with 11 bases lying between them. This CDR3 region has 15 residues. Germline V gene data show CDR1 as SNHLY and CDR2 as FYNNEI. The CDR3 loop is CASSESRQANTEAFF. For the CDR3, the DNA is TGTGCCAGCAGTGAATCGCGACAGGCGAACACTGAAGCTTTCTTT.

The V and J genes are TRBV7-2 and TRBJ2-3, with 8 bases fitting TRBD1. Germline loops: CDR1 SGHTA, CDR2 FQGNSA. The CDR3 runs 16 residues. The V and J ends lost 2 bases and 6 bases, in that order; junction bases with no gene match: 10. The CDR3 protein is CASSLFGQGAFDTQYF. In DNA, the CDR3 is TGTGCCAGCAGCTTATTCGGCCAGGGGGCATTCGATACGCAGTATTTT.

This chain links TRBV19 with TRBJ2-6; 7 bases fit TRBD1. After removal of 0 bases from V and 4 bases from J, the junction contained 3 bases not matched to a gene. This CDR3 contains 16 residues. From germline, CDR1 is LNHDA and CDR2 SQIVND (reference sequence). In DNA form, the CDR3 reads TGTGCCAGTAGTATAGAGACAGGGTCGGGGGCCAACGTCCTGACTTTC. Translated: CASSIETGSGANVLTF.

The V call is TRBV10-2, the J call TRBJ1-1, with 10 bases identical to TRBD1. The V gene end was trimmed by 7 bases and the J gene end by 8 bases; junction bases not matched to a gene: 4. The CDR3 covers 12 residues. Germline CDR1 and CDR2: WSHSY and SAAADI. CDR3 sequence: CASIRQGAEAFF. The DNA of the CDR3 is TGCGCCAGCATCCGACAGGGGGCGGAAGCTTTCTTT.

The chain couples TRBV28 to TRBJ2-2, with 7 bases that match TRBD2. After removal of 6 bases from V and 7 bases from J, the junction contained 5 bases not matched to a gene. The CDR3 loop spans 13 amino acids. Germline CDR1 reads MDHEN; CDR2 reads SYDVKM. The CDR3 bases are TGTGCCAGCAGCCCCCGGGGGGACGGGGAGCTGTTTTTT. Its translation is CASSPRGDGELFF.

The chain has TRBV10-3 and TRBJ2-3; D may be TRBD2 (6 bases). CDR3 length: 14 amino acids. Germline CDR1 ENHRY, CDR2 SYGVKD. Trimming removed 4 bases at V and 2 bases at J, with 10 bases between. The chain's CDR3 is CAISASESTDTQYF. DNA for the CDR3: TGTGCCATCAGTGCTAGCGAATCCACAGATACGCAGTATTTT.